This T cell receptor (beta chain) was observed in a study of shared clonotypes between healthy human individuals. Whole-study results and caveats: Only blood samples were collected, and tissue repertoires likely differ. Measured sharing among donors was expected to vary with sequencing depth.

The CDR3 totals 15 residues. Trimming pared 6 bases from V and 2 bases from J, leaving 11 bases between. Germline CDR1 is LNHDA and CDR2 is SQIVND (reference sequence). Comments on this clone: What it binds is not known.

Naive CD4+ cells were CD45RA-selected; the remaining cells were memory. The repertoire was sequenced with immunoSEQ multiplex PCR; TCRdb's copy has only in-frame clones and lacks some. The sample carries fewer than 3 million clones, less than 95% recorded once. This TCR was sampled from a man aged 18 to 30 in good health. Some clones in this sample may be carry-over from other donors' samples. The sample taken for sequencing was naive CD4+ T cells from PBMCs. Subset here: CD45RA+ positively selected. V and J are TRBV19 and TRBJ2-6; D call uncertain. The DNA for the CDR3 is TGTGCCAGTAGGCCGGTCGCTGCTGGGGCCAACGTCCTGACTTTC. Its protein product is CASRPVAAGANVLTF. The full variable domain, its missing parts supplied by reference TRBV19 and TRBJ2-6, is DGGITQSPKYLFRKEGQNVTLSCEQNLNHDAMYWYRQDPGQGLRLIYYSQIVNDFQKGDIAEGYSVSREKKESFPLTVTSAQKNPTAFYLCASRPVAAGANVLTFGAGSRLTVL.